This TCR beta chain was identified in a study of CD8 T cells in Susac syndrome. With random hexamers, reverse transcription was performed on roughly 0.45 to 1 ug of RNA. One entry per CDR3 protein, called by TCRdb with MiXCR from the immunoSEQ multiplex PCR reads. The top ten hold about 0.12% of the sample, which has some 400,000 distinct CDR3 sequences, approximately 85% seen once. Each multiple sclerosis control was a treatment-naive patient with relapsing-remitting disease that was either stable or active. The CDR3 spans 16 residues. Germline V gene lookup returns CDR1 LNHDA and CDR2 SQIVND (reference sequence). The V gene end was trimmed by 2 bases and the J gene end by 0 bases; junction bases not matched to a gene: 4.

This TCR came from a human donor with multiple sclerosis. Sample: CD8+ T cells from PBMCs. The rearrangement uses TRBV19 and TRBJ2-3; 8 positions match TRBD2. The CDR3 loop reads CASSIRVAGSTDTQYF. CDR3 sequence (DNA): TGTGCCAGTAGTATACGGGTAGCGGGGAGCACAGATACGCAGTATTTT.